This T cell receptor (beta chain) was profiled in a study of blood T cell repertoires in COVID-19. About the study: Both acute and convalescent COVID-19 samples were obtained from the United States, Italy and Spain. The analysed material was cDNA or gDNA that came from T cells, B-cell-depleted T cells, or PBMCs.

In the study's own analysis: Estimation of nucleated cell counts relied on the amplification of reference gene primers. Libraries were prepared by immunoSEQ multiplex PCR; TCRdb keeps only in-frame clonotypes and omits some of them. The V and J calls and clone size were taken over from that table, and D and trimming were inferred from the DNA. The sample has about 220,000 clones, approximately 85% seen once; the top ten hold under 2.5%. CDR1 SGHNT and CDR2 YYREEE come from the germline V gene (reference sequence). V was pared by 3 bases and J by 1 base, with 16 bases between. There are 16 residues in the CDR3. Seattle-derived patients entered the study during active infection and were followed longitudinally.

This receptor was identified in a woman aged 70-85 years with COVID-19, enrolled during active disease. The chain carries TRBV5-4 and TRBJ1-1, with D possibly being TRBD1 (6 bases). The sequenced sample was peripheral blood. The CDR3 region is CASSSGRGGPNTEAFF. DNA for the CDR3: TGTGCCAGCAGCTCGGGGAGGGGGGGACCGAACACTGAAGCTTTCTTT.